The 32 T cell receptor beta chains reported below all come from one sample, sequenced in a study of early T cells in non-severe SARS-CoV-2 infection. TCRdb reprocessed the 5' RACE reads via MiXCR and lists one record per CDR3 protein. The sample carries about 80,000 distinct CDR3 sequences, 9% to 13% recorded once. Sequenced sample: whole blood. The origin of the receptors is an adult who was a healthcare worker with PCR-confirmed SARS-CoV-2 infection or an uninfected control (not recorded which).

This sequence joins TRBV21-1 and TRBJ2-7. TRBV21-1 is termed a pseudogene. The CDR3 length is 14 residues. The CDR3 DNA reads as TGTGCCAGCAGCGACCCGATAACAAGCAGAGAGCAGTACTTC. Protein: CASSDPITSREQYF.

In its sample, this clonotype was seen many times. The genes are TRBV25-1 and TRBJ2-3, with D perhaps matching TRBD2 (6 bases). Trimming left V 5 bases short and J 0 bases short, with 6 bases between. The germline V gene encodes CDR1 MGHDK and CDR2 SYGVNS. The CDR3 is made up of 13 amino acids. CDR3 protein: CASSSGSTDTQYF. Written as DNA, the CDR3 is TGTGCCAGCAGTAGCGGGAGCACAGATACGCAGTATTTT. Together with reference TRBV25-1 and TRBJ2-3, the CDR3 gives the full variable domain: EADIYQTPRYLVIGTGKKITLECSQTMGHDKMYWYQQDPGMELHLIHYSYGVNSTEKGDLSSESTVSRIRTEHFPLTLESARPSHTSQYLCASSSGSTDTQYFGPGTRLTVL.

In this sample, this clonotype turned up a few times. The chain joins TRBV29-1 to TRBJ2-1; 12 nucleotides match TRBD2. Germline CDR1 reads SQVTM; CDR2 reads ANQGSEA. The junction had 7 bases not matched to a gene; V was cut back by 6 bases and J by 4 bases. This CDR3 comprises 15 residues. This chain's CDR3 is CSVTIGLAGYNEQFF. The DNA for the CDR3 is TGCAGCGTAACCATTGGACTAGCGGGGTACAATGAGCAGTTCTTC.

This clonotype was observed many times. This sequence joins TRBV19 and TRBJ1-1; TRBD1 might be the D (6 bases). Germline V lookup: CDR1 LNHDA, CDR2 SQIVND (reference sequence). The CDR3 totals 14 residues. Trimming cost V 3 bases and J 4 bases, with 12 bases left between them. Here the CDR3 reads CASSIKQGGTEAFF. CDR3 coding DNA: TGTGCCAGTAGTATCAAACAGGGTGGCACTGAAGCTTTCTTT.

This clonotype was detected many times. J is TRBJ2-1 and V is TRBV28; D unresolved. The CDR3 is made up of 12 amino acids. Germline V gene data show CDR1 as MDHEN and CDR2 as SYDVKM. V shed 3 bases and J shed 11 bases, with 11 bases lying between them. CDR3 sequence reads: CASSLLTSKQFF. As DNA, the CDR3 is TGTGCCAGCAGTTTGTTGACAAGTAAGCAGTTCTTC. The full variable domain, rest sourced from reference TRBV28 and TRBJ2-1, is DVKVTQSSRYLVKRTGEKVFLECVQDMDHENMFWYRQDPGLGLRLIYFSYDVKMKEKGDIPEGYSVSREKKERFSLILESASTNQTSMYLCASSLLTSKQFFGPGTRLTVL.

CDR3 loop: CATSRDFHSTDTQYF. CDR3 coding DNA: TGTGCCACCAGCAGAGATTTCCACAGTACAGATACGCAGTATTTT. This chain joins TRBV15 and TRBJ2-3; the D is unclear. The germline V and J ends were trimmed by 0 bases and 3 bases, with 10 bases remaining between them. The V gene's germline CDR1 is LNHNV and CDR2 YYDKDF (reference sequence). CDR3 size: 15 residues.

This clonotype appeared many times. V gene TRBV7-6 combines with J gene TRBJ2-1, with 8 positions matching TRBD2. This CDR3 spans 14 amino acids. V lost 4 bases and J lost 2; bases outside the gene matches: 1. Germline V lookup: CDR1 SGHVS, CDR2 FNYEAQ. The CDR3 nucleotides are TGTGCCAGCAGCTCCGGGGGGGCCTACAATGAGCAGTTCTTC. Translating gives CASSSGGAYNEQFF.

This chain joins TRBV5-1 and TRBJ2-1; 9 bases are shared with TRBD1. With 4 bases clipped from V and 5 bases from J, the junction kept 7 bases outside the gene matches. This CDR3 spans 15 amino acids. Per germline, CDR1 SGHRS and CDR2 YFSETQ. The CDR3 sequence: CASSIGQGPNNEQFF. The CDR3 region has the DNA TGCGCCAGCAGCATAGGACAGGGGCCCAACAATGAGCAGTTCTTC.

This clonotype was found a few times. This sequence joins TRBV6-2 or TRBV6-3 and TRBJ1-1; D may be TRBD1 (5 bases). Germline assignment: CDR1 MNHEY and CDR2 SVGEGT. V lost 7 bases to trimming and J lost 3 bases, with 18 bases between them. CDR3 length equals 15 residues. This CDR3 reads CASTTSGGSHTEAFF. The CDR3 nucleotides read TGTGCCAGCACCACAAGTGGGGGTTCCCACACTGAAGCTTTCTTT.

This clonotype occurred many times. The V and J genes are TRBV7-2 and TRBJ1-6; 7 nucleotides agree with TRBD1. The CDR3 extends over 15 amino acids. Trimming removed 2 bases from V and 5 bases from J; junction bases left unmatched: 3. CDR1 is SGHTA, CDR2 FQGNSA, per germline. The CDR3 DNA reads TGTGCCAGCAGCTTATTCAGGGGGGATAATTCACCCCTCCACTTT. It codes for CASSLFRGDNSPLHF.

The CDR3 region is CASSPWTSGRDEQYF. In DNA, the CDR3 is TGTGCCAGCAGCCCTTGGACTAGCGGGAGGGACGAGCAGTACTTC. The chain carries TRBV3-1 and TRBJ2-7; 15 bases align to TRBD2. CDR3 length equals 15 residues. Germline loops: CDR1 LGHDT, CDR2 YNNKEL (reference sequence). After removal of 4 bases from V and 5 bases from J, the junction contained 3 bases not matched to a gene.

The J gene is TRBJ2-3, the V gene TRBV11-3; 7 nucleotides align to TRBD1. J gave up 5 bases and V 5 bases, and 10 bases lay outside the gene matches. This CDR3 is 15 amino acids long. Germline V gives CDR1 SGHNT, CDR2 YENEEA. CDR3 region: CASSDLRGPIDTQYF. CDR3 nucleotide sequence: TGTGCCAGCAGCGACCTGAGGGGGCCAATAGATACGCAGTATTTT.

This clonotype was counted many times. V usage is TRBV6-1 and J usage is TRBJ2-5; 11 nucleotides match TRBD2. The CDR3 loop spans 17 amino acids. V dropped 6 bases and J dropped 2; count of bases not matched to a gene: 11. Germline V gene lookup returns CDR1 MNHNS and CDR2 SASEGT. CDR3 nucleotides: TGTGCCAGCAGGGGATACCTAGCGGGGGGTCCTCAAGAGACCCAGTACTTC. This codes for CASRGYLAGGPQETQYF.

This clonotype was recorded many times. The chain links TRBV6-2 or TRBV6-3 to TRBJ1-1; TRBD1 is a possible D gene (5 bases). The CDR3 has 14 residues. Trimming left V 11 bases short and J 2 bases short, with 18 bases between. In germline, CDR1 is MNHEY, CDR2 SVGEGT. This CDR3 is CAATGFRGNTEAFF. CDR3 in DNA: TGTGCCGCTACAGGCTTCCGAGGTAACACTGAAGCTTTCTTT.

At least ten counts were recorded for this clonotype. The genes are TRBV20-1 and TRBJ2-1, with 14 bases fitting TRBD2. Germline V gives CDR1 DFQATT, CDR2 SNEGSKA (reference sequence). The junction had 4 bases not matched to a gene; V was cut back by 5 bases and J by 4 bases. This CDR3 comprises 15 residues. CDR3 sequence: CSAGGLAGGYNEQFF. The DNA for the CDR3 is TGCAGTGCTGGAGGACTAGCGGGGGGATACAATGAGCAGTTCTTC.

CDR3 sequence (DNA): TGTGCCAGCAGCCCCCCCGGGACAGGGGGCCTGAACACTGAAGCTTTCTTT. It codes for CASSPPGTGGLNTEAFF. The chain is built from TRBV28 and TRBJ1-1, with 12 bases matching TRBD1. Germline-derived CDR1 and CDR2 are MDHEN and SYDVKM. With 6 bases clipped from V and 0 bases from J, the junction kept 8 bases outside the gene matches. The CDR3 is 17 residues long.

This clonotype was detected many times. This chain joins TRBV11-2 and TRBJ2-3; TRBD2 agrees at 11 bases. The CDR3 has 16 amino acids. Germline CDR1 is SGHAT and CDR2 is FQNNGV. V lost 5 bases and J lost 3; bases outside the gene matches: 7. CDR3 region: CASSPGLAVGTDTQYF. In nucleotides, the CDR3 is TGTGCCAGCAGCCCGGGACTAGCGGTTGGGACAGATACGCAGTATTTT.

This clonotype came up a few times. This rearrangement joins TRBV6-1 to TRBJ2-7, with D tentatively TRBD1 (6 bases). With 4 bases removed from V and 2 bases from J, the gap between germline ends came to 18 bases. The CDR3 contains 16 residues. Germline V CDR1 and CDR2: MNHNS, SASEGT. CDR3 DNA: TGTGCCAGCAGTGCCGGACAGTCACAATTCACCTACGAGCAGTACTTC. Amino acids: CASSAGQSQFTYEQYF.

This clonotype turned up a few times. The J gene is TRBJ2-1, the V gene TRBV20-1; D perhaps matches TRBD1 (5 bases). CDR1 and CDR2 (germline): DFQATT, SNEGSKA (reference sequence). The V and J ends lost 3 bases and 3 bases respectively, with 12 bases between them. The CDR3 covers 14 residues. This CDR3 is CSARDNPLYNEQFF. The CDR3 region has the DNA TGCAGTGCTAGGGACAACCCTCTCTACAATGAGCAGTTCTTC.

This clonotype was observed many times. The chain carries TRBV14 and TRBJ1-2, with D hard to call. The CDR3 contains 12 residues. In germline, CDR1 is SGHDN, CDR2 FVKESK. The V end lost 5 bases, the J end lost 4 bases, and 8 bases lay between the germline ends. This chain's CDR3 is CASSVSGYGYTF. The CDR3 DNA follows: TGTGCCAGCAGCGTCAGTGGCTATGGCTACACCTTC.

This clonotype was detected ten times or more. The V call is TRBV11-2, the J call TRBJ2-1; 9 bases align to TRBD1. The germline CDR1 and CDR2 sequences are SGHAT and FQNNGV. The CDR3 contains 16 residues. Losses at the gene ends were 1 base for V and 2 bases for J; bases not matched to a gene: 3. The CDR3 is CASSLAGTGTYNEQFF. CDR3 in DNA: TGTGCCAGCAGCTTAGCCGGGACAGGGACCTACAATGAGCAGTTCTTC.

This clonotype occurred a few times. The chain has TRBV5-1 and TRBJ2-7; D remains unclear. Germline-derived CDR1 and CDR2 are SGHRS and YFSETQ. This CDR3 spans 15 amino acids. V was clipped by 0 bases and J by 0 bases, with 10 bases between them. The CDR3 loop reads CASSLGVKSSYEQYF. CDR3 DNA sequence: TGCGCCAGCAGCTTGGGGGTGAAGAGCTCCTACGAGCAGTACTTC.

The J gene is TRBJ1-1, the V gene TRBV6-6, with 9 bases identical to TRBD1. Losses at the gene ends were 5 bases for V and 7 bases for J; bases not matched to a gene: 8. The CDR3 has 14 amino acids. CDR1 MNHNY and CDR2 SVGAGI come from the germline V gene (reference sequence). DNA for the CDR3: TGTGCCAGCAGTCCCACAGGGGGCGGGAGTGAAGCTTTCTTT. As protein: CASSPTGGGSEAFF.

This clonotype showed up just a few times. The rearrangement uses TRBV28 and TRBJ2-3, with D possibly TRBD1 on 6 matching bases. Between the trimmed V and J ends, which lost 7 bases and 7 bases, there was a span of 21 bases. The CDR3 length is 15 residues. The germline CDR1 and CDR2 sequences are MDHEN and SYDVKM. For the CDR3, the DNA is TGTGCCAGCATCTCCGAACAGGGTAACGTAAATACGCAGTATTTT. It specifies CASISEQGNVNTQYF.

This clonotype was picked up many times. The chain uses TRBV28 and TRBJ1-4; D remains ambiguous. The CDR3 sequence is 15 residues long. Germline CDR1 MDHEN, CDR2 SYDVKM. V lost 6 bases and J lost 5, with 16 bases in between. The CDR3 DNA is TGTGCCAGCAGCCCCCCAAGTTTAGGGAATGAAAAACTGTTTTTT. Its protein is CASSPPSLGNEKLFF.

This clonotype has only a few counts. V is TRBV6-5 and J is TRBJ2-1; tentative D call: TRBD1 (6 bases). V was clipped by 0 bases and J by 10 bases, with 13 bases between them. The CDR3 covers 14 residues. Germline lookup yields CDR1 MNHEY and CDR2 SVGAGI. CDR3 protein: CASSYSGTRGEQFF. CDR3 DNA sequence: TGTGCCAGCAGTTACTCCGGGACACGAGGCGAGCAGTTCTTC.

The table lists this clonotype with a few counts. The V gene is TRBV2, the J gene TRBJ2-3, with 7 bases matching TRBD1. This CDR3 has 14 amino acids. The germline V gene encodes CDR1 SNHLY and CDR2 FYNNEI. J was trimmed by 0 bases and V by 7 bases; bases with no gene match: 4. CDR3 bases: TGTGCCAGCAAGGACAGGACCAGCACAGATACGCAGTATTTT. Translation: CASKDRTSTDTQYF.

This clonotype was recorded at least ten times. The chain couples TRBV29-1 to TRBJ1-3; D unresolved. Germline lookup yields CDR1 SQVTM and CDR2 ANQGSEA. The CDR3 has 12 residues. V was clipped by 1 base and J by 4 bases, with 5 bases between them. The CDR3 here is CSVEVGGNTIYF. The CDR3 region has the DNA TGCAGCGTTGAAGTCGGGGGAAACACCATATATTTT.

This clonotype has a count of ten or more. The CDR3 DNA reads TGCAGCGTAGGAGATACGCAGTATTTT. This gives the protein CSVGDTQYF. The rearrangement joins TRBV29-1 to TRBJ2-3, with D hard to call. The CDR3 sequence is 9 residues long. V dropped 6 bases and J dropped 5 bases, with 3 bases sitting between them. Looked up from germline, CDR1 is SQVTM and CDR2 is ANQGSEA.

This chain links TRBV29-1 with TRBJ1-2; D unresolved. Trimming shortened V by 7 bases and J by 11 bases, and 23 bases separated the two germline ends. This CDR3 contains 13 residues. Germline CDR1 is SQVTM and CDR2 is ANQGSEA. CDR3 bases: TGCAGCGCGATCGTGGGGAACACTATCGGATACACCTTC. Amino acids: CSAIVGNTIGYTF. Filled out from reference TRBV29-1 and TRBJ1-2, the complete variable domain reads SAVISQKPSRDICQRGTSLTIQCQVDSQVTMMFWYRQQPGQSLTLIATANQGSEATYESGFVIDKFPISRPNLTFSTLTVSNMSPEDSSIYLCSAIVGNTIGYTFGSGTRLTVV.

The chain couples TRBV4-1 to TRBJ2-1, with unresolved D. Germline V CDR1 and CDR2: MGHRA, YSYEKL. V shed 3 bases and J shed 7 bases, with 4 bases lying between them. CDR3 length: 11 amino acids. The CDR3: CASSQRNEQFF. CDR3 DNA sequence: TGCGCCAGCAGCCAGAGGAATGAGCAGTTCTTC.

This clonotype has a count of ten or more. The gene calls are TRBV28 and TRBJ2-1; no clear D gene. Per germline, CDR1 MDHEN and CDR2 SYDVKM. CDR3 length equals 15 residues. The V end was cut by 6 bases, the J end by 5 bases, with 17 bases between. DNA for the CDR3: TGTGCCAGCAGCCGCCTGGACGTCTTGGACAATGAGCAGTTCTTC. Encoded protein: CASSRLDVLDNEQFF.